These 16 T cell receptor beta chains were sequenced from one sample in a study of cytomegalovirus exposure and HLA in healthy donors. In the PCR, 60 Vbeta and 13 Jbeta primers were used. Some clones are missing from TCRdb's copy, which holds only in-frame ones; the method was immunoSEQ multiplex PCR. The sample consists of around 150,000 clones, 60% to 80% of them appearing once. The sample taken for sequencing was PBMCs. Receptors originate from a man aged 60 to 75 in good health and CMV-seronegative.

This clone was counted between two and nine times. The junction and the germline gene differ at one end; a read error may be behind it. The chain uses TRBV7-9 and TRBJ1-3, with unresolved D. Germline CDR1 is SEHNR and CDR2 is FQNEAQ (reference sequence). CDR3 length: 14 amino acids. CDR3 protein: CSSSLGTLANTIYF. In DNA, the CDR3 is TGTTCCAGCAGCTTAGGCACGTTGGCAAACACCATATATTTT. Full variable domain (outside the CDR3, taken from reference TRBV7-9 and TRBJ1-3): DTGVSQNPRHKITKRGQNVTFRCDPISEHNRLYWYRQTLGQGPEFLTYFQNEAQLEKSRLLSDRFSAERPKGSFSTLEIQRTEQGDSAMYLCSSSLGTLANTIYFGEGSWLTVV.

In this sample, this clone turned up once. The chain couples TRBV28 to TRBJ2-7; 7 nucleotides line up with TRBD1. The CDR3 has 14 amino acids. Unmatched junction bases numbered 9, after V lost 5 bases and J lost 5 bases. Germline loops: CDR1 MDHEN, CDR2 SYDVKM. The chain's CDR3 is CASSEHRGSDEQYF. CDR3 sequence (DNA): TGTGCCAGCAGTGAACACAGGGGTTCGGACGAGCAGTACTTC.

The V gene is TRBV27, the J gene TRBJ2-7; 11 positions agree with TRBD2. Germline-derived CDR1 and CDR2 are MNHEY and SMNVEV (reference sequence). Trimming cost V 3 bases and J 4 bases; bases outside gene matches: 5. CDR3 length equals 15 residues. The CDR3 DNA reads TGTGCCAGCAGTTTGGTTCTAGCGGGAGGTTACGAGCAGTACTTC. Its protein is CASSLVLAGGYEQYF.

This chain connects TRBV28 to TRBJ2-1, with TRBD2 matching over 8 bases. The CDR3 covers 16 residues. The J segment lost 0 bases and the V segment lost 6 bases, leaving 7 bases of the junction unmatched. Germline V lookup: CDR1 MDHEN, CDR2 SYDVKM. CDR3 loop: CASRSSGGSSYNEQFF. The CDR3 nucleotides are TGTGCCAGCAGGTCCAGCGGGGGAAGCTCCTACAATGAGCAGTTCTTC. Together with reference TRBV28 and TRBJ2-1, the CDR3 gives the full variable domain: DVKVTQSSRYLVKRTGEKVFLECVQDMDHENMFWYRQDPGLGLRLIYFSYDVKMKEKGDIPEGYSVSREKKERFSLILESASTNQTSMYLCASRSSGGSSYNEQFFGPGTRLTVL.

This chain connects TRBV7-2 to TRBJ2-1, with TRBD2 matching over 7 bases. V dropped 4 bases and J dropped 10; count of bases not matched to a gene: 10. This CDR3 has 14 residues. Germline CDR1 reads SGHTA; CDR2 reads FQGNSA. The CDR3 loop reads CASSWGDYQTEQFF. The DNA of the CDR3 is TGTGCCAGCAGCTGGGGGGACTACCAGACCGAGCAGTTCTTC.

The V and J genes are TRBV19 and TRBJ2-5; 9 bases align to TRBD2. CDR3 length equals 17 residues. The trim removed 4 bases at V and 4 bases at J, leaving 13 bases unmatched. Germline V gene sequence: CDR1 LNHDA, CDR2 SQIVND (reference sequence). In nucleotides, the CDR3 is TGTGCCAGTAGTACCACACCGCGCGGGGGGGCCTTAGAGACCCAGTACTTC. Its protein is CASSTTPRGGALETQYF.

This chain uses TRBV5-1 with TRBJ1-1; possibly TRBD1 for D (5 bases). This CDR3 has 12 amino acids. V lost 2 bases and J 5 bases, leaving 7 bases between the germline ends. Per germline, CDR1 SGHRS and CDR2 YFSETQ. In DNA form, the CDR3 reads TGCGCCAGCAGCTTCCCAGGGACTGAAGCTTTCTTT. Translating it yields CASSFPGTEAFF.

The chain employs TRBV6-4 and TRBJ1-5; D might be TRBD1 (6 bases). V lost 9 bases, J lost 5 bases, and 23 bases lay in between. The CDR3 covers 16 residues. CDR1 and CDR2 from the germline V gene are MRHNA and SNTAGT. The DNA of the CDR3 is TGTGCCAGTCTCGAAGGGGTCAGCCCAGGGGATCAGCCCCAGCATTTT. Its protein is CASLEGVSPGDQPQHF.

This clone showed up just a few times. The J gene is TRBJ2-5, the V gene TRBV6-5; 10 bases align to TRBD2. This CDR3 contains 13 residues. V lost 10 bases and J lost 4; bases outside the gene matches: 6. CDR1 and CDR2 (germline): MNHEY, SVGAGI. The CDR3, as DNA: TGTGCCACAGCGGGGGGGCCGGGAGAGACCCAGTACTTC. It specifies CATAGGPGETQYF.

This clone was recorded only once. The chain joins TRBV5-4 to TRBJ2-1; D may be TRBD2 (6 bases). CDR1 is SGHNT and CDR2 is YYREEE in the germline V gene (reference sequence). The CDR3 has 17 residues. Between the trimmed V and J ends, which lost 2 bases and 4 bases, there was a span of 19 bases. This CDR3 reads CASSLPPGTYNYNEQFF. Here the CDR3 DNA reads TGTGCCAGCAGCTTACCTCCTGGGACTTATAATTACAATGAGCAGTTCTTC.

V gene TRBV2 combines with J gene TRBJ2-2; 9 positions agree with TRBD1. The germline CDR1 and CDR2 sequences are SNHLY and FYNNEI. The V segment lost 3 bases and the J segment 6 bases; nucleotides outside the gene matches: 5. There are 15 residues in the CDR3. The CDR3 bases are TGTGCCAGCAGTGACCCACAGGGGGCGTCCGGGGAGCTGTTTTTT. Protein sequence: CASSDPQGASGELFF.

The V and J genes are TRBV30 and TRBJ2-5; a weak D match, TRBD1 (5 bases). The V end was cut by 5 bases, the J end by 2 bases, with 15 bases between. Germline CDR1 is GTSNPN and CDR2 is SVGIG (reference sequence). This CDR3 spans 14 amino acids. This CDR3 is CAWGAHDTQETQYF. The CDR3 DNA reads TGTGCCTGGGGGGCTCACGACACGCAAGAGACCCAGTACTTC.

The V and J genes are TRBV5-1 and TRBJ1-2; D unresolved. CDR1 is SGHRS and CDR2 is YFSETQ in the germline V gene. The CDR3 runs to 13 residues. Trimming cost V 0 bases and J 8 bases, with 11 bases left between them. The CDR3: CASSLGPDGGYTF. The CDR3 nucleotides read TGCGCCAGCAGCTTGGGTCCCGACGGGGGCTACACCTTC.

The rearrangement joins TRBV7-9 to TRBJ2-7; 7 bases fit TRBD1. CDR1 and CDR2 (germline): SEHNR, FQNEAQ (reference sequence). The CDR3 runs 13 residues. The junction had 3 bases not matched to a gene; V was cut back by 5 bases and J by 2 bases. The CDR3 sequence is CASSRDSPYEQYF. The CDR3, as DNA: TGTGCCAGCAGCCGGGACAGCCCCTACGAGCAGTACTTC.

The chain has TRBV6-5 and TRBJ1-3, with 7 bases aligning to TRBD1. With V trimmed by 7 bases and J by 1 base, 4 bases remained unmatched. This CDR3 comprises 14 residues. Germline CDR1 is MNHEY and CDR2 is SVGAGI. The DNA for the CDR3 is TGTGCCAGCAAGACAGGGTATTCTGGAAACACCATATATTTT. Translating gives CASKTGYSGNTIYF.

This chain joins TRBV19 and TRBJ2-7, with TRBD1 as a possible D gene (5 bases). Looked up from germline, CDR1 is LNHDA and CDR2 is SQIVND (reference sequence). V lost 5 bases and J lost 3, with 11 bases in between. The CDR3 covers 13 residues. The CDR3, as DNA: TGTGCCAGTAGTCAAGGGGATGGCTACGAGCAGTACTTC. It codes for CASSQGDGYEQYF.